Presented here are 18 T cell receptor beta chains from one specimen sequenced in a study of blood T cell repertoires in COVID-19. TCRdb keeps only in-frame clones here, not all; method: immunoSEQ multiplex PCR. The data contain about 350,000 clones, roughly 90% of them singletons. Sequenced material: peripheral blood. The receptors come from a man between 25 and 39 years old with COVID-19, enrolled during active disease.

The chain carries TRBV9 and TRBJ2-4, with D unclear. The germline V gene has CDR1 SGDLS and CDR2 YYNGEE. This CDR3 is built from 16 residues. V lost 4 bases and J 1 base, leaving 15 bases between the germline ends. This CDR3 is CASSPQVEWAKNIQYF. Written as DNA, the CDR3 is TGTGCCAGCAGCCCTCAAGTAGAATGGGCCAAAAACATTCAGTACTTC.

CDR3 in amino acids: CASSYPHTGQETQYF. For the CDR3, the DNA is TGTGCCAGCAGTTACCCACACACAGGGCAAGAGACCCAGTACTTC. The chain is built from TRBV6-2 or TRBV6-3 and TRBJ2-5; a weak D match, TRBD1 (6 bases). V dropped 2 bases and J dropped 2 bases, with 12 bases sitting between them. Germline V gives CDR1 MNHEY, CDR2 SVGEGT. This CDR3 has 15 residues.

The chain has TRBV7-3 and TRBJ2-2; possible D gene TRBD2, 5 bases. V was shortened by 5 bases and J by 5 bases, with 12 bases between the two germline ends. The CDR3 loop spans 14 amino acids. The V gene's germline CDR1 is SGHTA and CDR2 FQGTGA. In nucleotides, the CDR3 is TGTGCCAGCAGCCCTCGGACTGATACCGGGGAGCTGTTTTTT. Residues: CASSPRTDTGELFF.

This chain joins TRBV4-2 and TRBJ1-6, with 7 bases that match TRBD1. The CDR3 consists of 16 residues. Germline V gene lookup returns CDR1 LGHNA and CDR2 YNFKEQ. V was pared by 2 bases and J by 4 bases, with 5 bases of the junction left unmatched. The CDR3 DNA sequence: TGTGCCAGCAGCCAAAGTCCACAGGGGTATAATTCACCCCTCCACTTT. Translated: CASSQSPQGYNSPLHF.

This chain uses TRBV5-4 with TRBJ2-7, with a possible D match to TRBD1 (5 bases). Per the germline V gene, CDR1 is SGHNT and CDR2 is YYREEE (reference sequence). There are 14 residues in the CDR3. Between the trimmed V and J ends, which lost 0 bases and 7 bases, there was a span of 14 bases. The CDR3 coding sequence is TGTGCCAGCAGCTTGGCGGTCGCAGGGCGAGAGCAGTACTTC. This gives the protein CASSLAVAGREQYF.

The rearrangement joins TRBV7-2 to TRBJ1-1; 7 bases are a match to TRBD1. The trim removed 9 bases at V and 3 bases at J, leaving 13 bases unmatched. CDR3 length: 15 amino acids. The germline CDR1 and CDR2 sequences are SGHTA and FQGNSA. CDR3 in DNA: TGTGCCAGTAACCCTGGCAGGGGGATTGACACTGAAGCTTTCTTT. Its translation: CASNPGRGIDTEAFF.

A word on this clone: Other nucleotide sequences from this sample produce the same CDR3. The chain carries TRBV20-1 and TRBJ2-5, with D perhaps matching TRBD1 (5 bases). Germline V gives CDR1 DFQATT, CDR2 SNEGSKA (reference sequence). V lost 6 bases to trimming and J lost 3 bases, with 8 bases between them. This CDR3 has 11 amino acids. CDR3 nucleotides: TGCAGTGCGCTAGGGGAAGAGACCCAGTACTTC. Protein: CSALGEETQYF.

A single count supports this clone. The chain joins TRBV15 to TRBJ2-7, with 9 bases fitting TRBD2. This CDR3 has 14 amino acids. The J segment lost 2 bases and the V segment lost 5 bases, leaving 4 bases of the junction unmatched. Germline values: CDR1 LNHNV, CDR2 YYDKDF (reference sequence). CDR3 loop: CATSPGLAPYEQYF. For the CDR3, the DNA is TGTGCCACCAGCCCGGGACTAGCCCCCTACGAGCAGTACTTC.

V is TRBV6-4 and J is TRBJ1-6, with D maybe TRBD1 (5 bases). Germline V gene data show CDR1 as MRHNA and CDR2 as SNTAGT. The CDR3 loop spans 14 amino acids. Between the trimmed V and J ends, which lost 3 bases and 3 bases, there was a span of 6 bases. CDR3: CASSETDYNSPLHF. The CDR3 DNA sequence: TGTGCCAGCAGTGAGACAGACTATAATTCACCCCTCCACTTT.

The genes are TRBV7-7 and TRBJ2-5, with 14 bases lining up with TRBD2. This CDR3 spans 18 amino acids. J gave up 5 bases and V 1 base, and 9 bases lay outside the gene matches. CDR1 and CDR2 (germline): SSHAT, FNYEAQ (reference sequence). CDR3 nucleotide sequence: TGTGCCAGCAGCTTAGGTGGACTAGCGGGAGGCTTAGGGGAGACCCAGTACTTC. Protein sequence: CASSLGGLAGGLGETQYF.

The rearrangement uses TRBV6-5 and TRBJ1-4; 9 bases are a match to TRBD1. The CDR3 runs to 13 residues. Per the germline V gene, CDR1 is MNHEY and CDR2 is SVGAGI. With 6 bases clipped from V and 7 bases from J, the junction kept 3 bases outside the gene matches. CDR3 in amino acids: CASRGTGSEKLFF. In DNA, the CDR3 is TGTGCCAGCAGAGGGACAGGGAGTGAAAAACTGTTTTTT.

This chain uses TRBV24-1 with TRBJ2-2; 9 bases are shared with TRBD1. Losses at the gene ends were 9 bases for V and 5 bases for J; bases not matched to a gene: 3. CDR3 length equals 13 residues. Germline CDR1 and CDR2: KGHDR and SFDVKD. DNA of the CDR3: TGTGCCACCCGGGACAGGGTTACCGGGGAGCTGTTTTTT. The encoded protein is CATRDRVTGELFF.

The chain joins TRBV24-1 to TRBJ2-2; TRBD1 matches 7 bases. CDR1 and CDR2 from the germline V gene are KGHDR and SFDVKD. J was trimmed by 0 bases and V by 4 bases; bases with no gene match: 7. This CDR3 is built from 17 residues. The CDR3 DNA is TGTGCCACCAGTGACTACCGGGACAGCGCGAACACCGGGGAGCTGTTTTTT. Residues: CATSDYRDSANTGELFF.

This chain links TRBV7-2 with TRBJ1-6, with D maybe TRBD1 (5 bases). The germline gives CDR1 SGHTA, CDR2 FQGNSA. Trimming pared 7 bases from V and 9 bases from J, leaving 10 bases between. The CDR3 is 12 amino acids. CDR3 nucleotides: TGTGCCAGCACCCAAGGGGTTTCACCCCTCCACTTT. As protein: CASTQGVSPLHF.

This clone was seen a few times. The chain combines TRBV7-9 with TRBJ2-7; TRBD1 might be the D (6 bases). Germline V lookup: CDR1 SEHNR, CDR2 FQNEAQ (reference sequence). Trimming shortened V by 10 bases and J by 0 bases, and 13 bases separated the two germline ends. CDR3 length equals 13 residues. The CDR3 is CAIHPDSSYEQYF. DNA of the CDR3: TGTGCCATCCACCCGGACAGCTCCTACGAGCAGTACTTC. Looking up the rest from reference TRBV7-9 and TRBJ2-7 gives the full variable domain: DTGVSQNPRHKITKRGQNVTFRCDPISEHNRLYWYRQTLGQGPEFLTYFQNEAQLEKSRLLSDRFSAERPKGSFSTLEIQRTEQGDSAMYLCAIHPDSSYEQYFGPGTRLTVT.

The chain joins TRBV5-6 to TRBJ2-1; 9 bases are shared with TRBD1. CDR1 and CDR2 from the germline V gene are SGHDT and YYEEEE. Unmatched junction bases numbered 16, after V lost 4 bases and J lost 8 bases. The CDR3 runs to 17 residues. The CDR3 region is CASSIYYGGTGNHEQFF. In DNA, the CDR3 is TGTGCCAGCAGCATCTATTACGGAGGGACAGGGAATCATGAGCAGTTCTTC.

The J gene is TRBJ1-2, the V gene TRBV6-2 or TRBV6-3, with a tentative D call TRBD1 (6 bases). The germline V gene has CDR1 MNHEY and CDR2 SVGEGT. The ends were cut back, 5 bases at V and 7 bases at J, with 14 bases in the middle. CDR3 length: 13 amino acids. DNA for the CDR3: TGTGCCAGCAGTCTACAGGGAATTAGTGGCTACACCTTC. Translation: CASSLQGISGYTF.

V is TRBV7-2 and J is TRBJ1-1; 8 bases align to TRBD1. Germline CDR1 is SGHTA and CDR2 is FQGNSA. CDR3 length equals 13 residues. After removal of 1 base from V and 7 bases from J, the junction contained 2 bases not matched to a gene. This CDR3 is CASSLGQGFEAFF. As DNA, the CDR3 is TGTGCCAGCAGCTTAGGACAGGGGTTTGAAGCTTTCTTT.